What follows describes a single T cell receptor beta chain. Ten or more counts support this clonotype. Its specific antigen is unknown. The record has no base qualities; no much larger clone is one base away. Trimmed from V: 4 bases; trimmed from J: 0 bases; junction bases lacking a gene match: 7. The CDR3 runs 18 residues from the cysteine to the phenylalanine. Just the 54-base CDR3 DNA is kept, in frame starting at base 1. As encoded in the germline V gene, CDR1 is ENHRY while CDR2 is SYGVKD. The sample is drawn from a study of Graves' ophthalmopathy and Graves' hyperthyroidism (dated by TCRdb to between 2018 and 2020). About the investigation overall: Peripheral blood was collected at initial diagnosis, before any treatment. For independent validation, a separate cohort was made up of some 18 hyperthyroidism patients plus 17 patients who later progressed from hyperthyroidism to ophthalmopathy. To explore V-J signatures that separate ophthalmopathy from hyperthyroidism, a discovery set of about a hundred patients was enrolled, consisting of 43 with ophthalmopathy and approximately 60 with stable hyperthyroidism. In total, 135 blood samples were TCR-sequenced: some 43 ophthalmopathy, over 70 hyperthyroidism and roughly 17 hyperthyroidism-to-ophthalmopathy patients. Following sampling, methimazole starting at 30 mg daily was administered to hyperthyroidism patients, and high-dose intravenous methylprednisolone was administered to ophthalmopathy patients. The study used signatures of the TCR beta repertoire to tell Graves' ophthalmopathy apart from Graves' hyperthyroidism and to predict which patients would progress to ophthalmopathy. In more than five hyperthyroidism patients, the T-cell repertoires found in thyroid tissue were compared with those found in blood.

Ophthalmopathy patients had moderately to severely active disease, Clinical Activity Score of at least 3, NOSPECS grade of at least 4, and disease duration under 3 months. Anyone with other autoimmune diseases, uncontrolled infections, pregnancy or lactation was excluded from the study. Clinical symptoms, serum thyroxine, TRAb, thyroid ultrasound and orbital computed tomography were used for diagnosis. Using Ficoll-Paque density gradient centrifugation, PBMCs were isolated from about 9.4 ml of fresh peripheral blood. Total RNA was extracted with Trizol reagent and quality-checked on an Agilent 2100 Bioanalyzer. Results the study describes overall, beyond this receptor: No statistical method was used to predetermine the sample size, and group allocation was not hidden from the investigators. Ophthalmopathy was separated from stable hyperthyroidism by the 13-signature model with just under 90% sensitivity and just under 84% specificity in cross-validation and with 80%/75% in the test set. Most expanded thyroid clonotypes with a frequency above 0.001 also appeared in blood, which suggests that blood repertoires may reflect the immune response in the thyroid. In validation, the model predicted ophthalmopathy progression with about 71% sensitivity and approximately 78% specificity; roughly 11 predicted patients were CT-confirmed with GO in a median of approximately 6.2 months.

For repertoire sequencing, TCR beta CDR3 regions were amplified from RNA transcripts. HTBI primers and the Qiagen OneStep RT-PCR kit were used in a first-round RT-PCR, which was followed by a second-round multiplex PCR, size selection and purification. Sequencing of the libraries was carried out on an Illumina HiSeq2000 in paired-end mode with 100 bp reads. Per the original workflow: SOAPnuke was used to process the reads, removing any read that contained adapters or uncalled bases, had a mean Phred below 15, or lacked an exact match to the constant primer or identifier. High-quality paired reads were merged with COPE v1.2.5. Each unique nucleotide sequence was treated as a clonotype, and MiTCR v1.1 was used to align the clonotypes to the IMGT TRB V, D and J references. The analysis was limited to V-J combinations with a frequency above 0.0001, which together covered over 98% of repertoires. For each V-J combination, a TCR clonal expansion and chaos score was defined as the ratio of F50 clonal expansion to chaos observed in the TCRdist matrix. Welch's t-statistics and random forest were used to reduce features to about 14 V-J combinations, which were fed into a naive Bayes classifier. The similarity between thyroid and blood repertoires was quantified using the Morisita-Horn index. TCRdb trimmed public reads at Q25 via fastp, called clones via MiXCR and kept in-frame beta chains. Each record represents a unique CDR3 protein, reported with the most common genes and DNA among its rows. The V and J calls and clone size are TCRdb's, not the authors'. The table for this sample lists 200,000 to 300,000 distinct CDR3 sequences; less than 55% of them were counted only once. The ten largest clones capture approximately 51% of the sample.

Sequencing was carried out using peripheral blood. The sequence joins TRBV10-3 to TRBJ2-6, and 9 junctional nucleotides match TRBD1. This TCR came from an adult man with Graves' ophthalmopathy. This receptor carries the CDR3 CAISGRDRARSGANVLTF. At the DNA level, the sequence is TGTGCCATCAGTGGCCGGGACAGGGCCCGCTCTGGGGCCAACGTCCTGACTTTC.